The present T cell receptor (beta chain) was sequenced within a study of memory CD4+ T cells and cytomegalovirus serostatus. V lost 0 bases and J lost 4, with 15 bases in between. The germline CDR1 and CDR2 sequences are SGDLS and YYNGEE. The CDR3 covers 16 residues. The protocol was immunoSEQ multiplex PCR, while the TCRdb copy is restricted to in-frame clones and leaves out a portion. The table records some 50,000 clones, over 70% of them present only once. Single viable CD3+CD4+CD8-CD45RO+ cells were sorted as the memory CD4+ T cells. Positive selection with CD4 microbeads enriched total CD4+ T cells.

V gene TRBV9 combines with J gene TRBJ2-3; weak D call: TRBD2 (5 bases). Material for sequencing was memory CD4+ T cells from blood. The source is an adult in good health and CMV-seronegative. The CDR3 DNA reads TGTGCCAGCAGCGTAGCCGATCTGGGCGGGTCAGATACGCAGTATTTT. This sequence encodes CASSVADLGGSDTQYF.